Shown below are 5 T cell receptor beta chains from a single sample sequenced in a study of regulatory T cells in long-lasting Graves disease. In building TCR beta libraries, iRepertoire HTBI primers were used together with Arm-PCR of CDR3 regions. TCRdb fed the multiplex PCR reads into MiXCR, producing one record per CDR3 protein. The table shows roughly 400,000 distinct CDR3 sequences, with about 16% occurring only once. Time point: newly diagnosed GD, antithyroid drugs for less than 3 months. Scientists built the TCR library using RNA that was extracted from PBMCs. These data were likewise used in another study, on T cells in Graves' hyperthyroidism and ophthalmopathy.

Sequenced material: peripheral blood mononuclear cells (PBMCs), taken at new diagnosis, from a patient treated with antithyroid drugs. These receptors all stem from a young woman with Graves disease.

This clonotype came up a few times. The chain is built from TRBV2 and TRBJ1-6, with no clear D. Germline lookup yields CDR1 SNHLY and CDR2 FYNNEI. V was shortened by 3 bases and J by 7 bases, with 22 bases between the two germline ends. The CDR3 runs 18 residues. CDR3 amino acids: CASSERGTELEFNSPLHF. CDR3 sequence (DNA): TGTGCCAGCAGTGAGCGAGGAACAGAATTAGAATTCAATTCACCCCTCCACTTT. The full variable domain, its missing parts supplied by reference TRBV2 and TRBJ1-6, is EPEVTQTPSHQVTQMGQEVILRCVPISNHLYFYWYRQILGQKVEFLVSFYNNEISEKSEIFDDQFSVERPDGSNFTLKIRSTKLEDSAMYFCASSERGTELEFNSPLHFGNGTRLTVT.

Only one count was recorded for this clonotype. The rearrangement uses TRBV27 and TRBJ1-1; D is perhaps TRBD1 (5 bases). The germline V gene has CDR1 MNHEY and CDR2 SMNVEV (reference sequence). Trimming took 5 bases from V and 0 from J, leaving 13 bases between them. The length of the CDR3 is 15 residues. CDR3 nucleotide sequence: TGTGCCAGCAGTATAGTTGGGGCTCTGAACACTGAAGCTTTCTTT. Protein sequence: CASSIVGALNTEAFF.

The chain recombines TRBV6-5 with TRBJ2-7; TRBD1 matches at 7 bases. Germline values: CDR1 MNHEY, CDR2 SVGAGI. The V gene end was trimmed by 8 bases and the J gene end by 2 bases; junction bases not matched to a gene: 12. The CDR3 is 15 amino acids. CDR3 DNA sequence: TGTGCCAGCGAGGGGGTTAGGGACAGCACCTACGAGCAGTACTTC. This translates into CASEGVRDSTYEQYF.

This clonotype was seen ten or more times. The chain is built from TRBV18 and TRBJ1-1; TRBD1 is a possible D gene (6 bases). The germline V and J ends were trimmed by 3 bases and 1 base, with 9 bases remaining between them. CDR3 length: 14 amino acids. Germline CDR1 is KGHSH and CDR2 is LQKENI. In DNA, the CDR3 is TGTGCCAGCTCACCCGACAGGAGGAACACTGAAGCTTTCTTT. This gives the protein CASSPDRRNTEAFF.

This clonotype came up many times. The chain combines TRBV5-1 with TRBJ2-1, with 7 bases lining up with TRBD2. The CDR3 length is 17 residues. Germline V CDR1 and CDR2: SGHRS, YFSETQ. After removal of 5 bases from V and 3 bases from J, the junction contained 14 bases not matched to a gene. The CDR3 loop reads CASSSAGDGVSYNEQFF. The CDR3 bases are TGCGCCAGCAGTTCTGCGGGAGATGGGGTAAGCTACAATGAGCAGTTCTTC.